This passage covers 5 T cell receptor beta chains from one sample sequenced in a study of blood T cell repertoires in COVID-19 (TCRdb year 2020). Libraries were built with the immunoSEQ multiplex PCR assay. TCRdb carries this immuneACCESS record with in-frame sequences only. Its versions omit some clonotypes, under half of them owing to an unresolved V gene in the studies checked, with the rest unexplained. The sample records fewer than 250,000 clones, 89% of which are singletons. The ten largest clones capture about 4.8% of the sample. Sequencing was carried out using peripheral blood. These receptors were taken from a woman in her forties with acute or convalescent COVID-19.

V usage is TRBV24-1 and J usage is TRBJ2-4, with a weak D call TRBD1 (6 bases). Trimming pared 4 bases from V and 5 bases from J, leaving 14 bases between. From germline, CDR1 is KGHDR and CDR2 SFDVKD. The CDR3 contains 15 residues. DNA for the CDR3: TGTGCCACCAGTGAGGGGGCGGACAGACAAAACATTCAGTACTTC. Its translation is CATSEGADRQNIQYF.

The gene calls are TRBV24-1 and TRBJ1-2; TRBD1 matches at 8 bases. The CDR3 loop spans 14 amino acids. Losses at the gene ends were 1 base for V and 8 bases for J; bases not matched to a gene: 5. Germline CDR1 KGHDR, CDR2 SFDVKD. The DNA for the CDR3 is TGTGCCACCAGTGATTTCCAGGGGGCGGAGGGCTACACCTTC. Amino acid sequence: CATSDFQGAEGYTF.

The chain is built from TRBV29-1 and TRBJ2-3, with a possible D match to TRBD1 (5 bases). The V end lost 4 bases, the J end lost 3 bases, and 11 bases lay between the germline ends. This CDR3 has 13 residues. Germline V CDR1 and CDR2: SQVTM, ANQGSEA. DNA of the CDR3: TGCAGCGTTGCCATGACAGAGACAGATACGCAGTATTTT. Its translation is CSVAMTETDTQYF.

CDR3: CASTARVVNTEAFF. CDR3 DNA sequence: TGTGCCAGCACCGCGAGGGTTGTGAACACTGAAGCTTTCTTT. The V call is TRBV6-5, the J call TRBJ1-1; D is uncertain. This CDR3 region has 14 residues. The V and J ends lost 7 bases and 0 bases respectively, with 12 bases between them. CDR1 and CDR2 from the germline V gene are MNHEY and SVGAGI.

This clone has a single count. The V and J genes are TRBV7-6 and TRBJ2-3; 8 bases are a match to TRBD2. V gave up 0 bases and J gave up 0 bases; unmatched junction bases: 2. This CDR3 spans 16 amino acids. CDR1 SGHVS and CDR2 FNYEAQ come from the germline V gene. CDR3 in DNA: TGTGCCAGCAGCTTAGCTCGGGGGGGGAGCACAGATACGCAGTATTTT. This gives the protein CASSLARGGSTDTQYF. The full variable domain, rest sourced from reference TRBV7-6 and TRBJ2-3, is GAGVSQSPRYKVTKRGQDVALRCDPISGHVSLYWYRQALGQGPEFLTYFNYEAQQDKSGLPNDRFSAERPEGSISTLTIQRTEQRDSAMYRCASSLARGGSTDTQYFGPGTRLTVL.